This paragraph covers one TCR beta chain sequence. The antigen is undetermined. A read error may produce the germline difference seen at one junction end. Ranging in age from about 6 to 95, the donors were healthy Caucasian individuals from Russia. The use of a sample-barcoded 5' primer and a J-beta primer mix characterized a second PCR of roughly 6 to 11 cycles. TCRdb called the 5' RACE reads again in MiXCR, with one record for every CDR3 protein. The sample has 550,000 to 750,000 distinct CDR3 sequences; under 25% are singletons. From germline, CDR1 is DFQATT and CDR2 SNEGSKA (reference sequence). CDR3 size: 13 residues. This record belongs to a study of blood T cells in healthy people across ages. Study-wide results and limits: For the donors, CMV status was unknown and possibly confounded expanded clonotype changes. More naive CD4+ cells and higher diversity were found in long-lived than in aged donors. Observed TCR beta diversity per million T cells went down as age went up. This fall followed a roughly linear course with age.

This clonotype originated in a man in his 70s in good health. The genes are TRBV20-1 and TRBJ2-5, with 8 bases matching TRBD1. Sample: blood. CDR3 nucleotide sequence: TGCGGTGCCCTGGACAGGGACGGAGAGACCCAGTACTTC. Residues: CGALDRDGETQYF.